The 31 T cell receptor beta chains reported below all come from one sample, sequenced in a study of cytomegalovirus exposure and HLA in healthy donors. The PCR was carried out with 60 Vbeta primers and 13 Jbeta primers. The protocol was immunoSEQ multiplex PCR, while the TCRdb copy is restricted to in-frame clones and leaves out a portion. The data hold 120,000 to 150,000 clones, with around 86% observed a single time. The sequenced sample consisted of PBMCs. The receptors here all came from a female donor in good health and CMV-seronegative.

This clone came up once. One end of the junction does not line up with germline, which may come from a read error. This chain connects TRBV19 to TRBJ1-1; 9 bases align to TRBD1. The CDR3 length is 15 residues. Germline assignment: CDR1 LNHDA and CDR2 SQIVND (reference sequence). The CDR3 here is CATSPGTGRNTEAFF. CDR3 sequence (DNA): TGTGCCACTAGTCCCGGGACAGGGAGGAACACTGAAGCTTTCTTT.

CDR3 DNA sequence: TGTGCCAGCAGCTTGGGTCAGGGGGCCAGCAATCAGCCCCAGCATTTT. It translates to CASSLGQGASNQPQHF. The chain employs TRBV5-6 and TRBJ1-5; TRBD1 matches at 8 bases. The CDR3 contains 16 residues. Trimming at V came to 0 bases and at J to 1 base, leaving 3 bases not matched to a gene. Germline V gene data show CDR1 as SGHDT and CDR2 as YYEEEE.

The chain has TRBV7-3 and TRBJ2-6; the D gene is possibly TRBD1 (5 bases). Trimming cost V 5 bases and J 3 bases, with 8 bases left between them. This CDR3 has 14 residues. Germline V gene lookup returns CDR1 SGHTA and CDR2 FQGTGA. The CDR3 region has the DNA TGTGCCAGCAGCCACCAGGGTGGGGCCAACGTCCTGACTTTC. It is translated as CASSHQGGANVLTF.

The chain recombines TRBV4-1 with TRBJ1-2; D possibly corresponds to TRBD1 (5 bases). Germline assignment: CDR1 MGHRA and CDR2 YSYEKL. The V end was cut by 1 base, the J end by 6 bases, with 24 bases between. This CDR3 contains 18 residues. The CDR3 DNA reads as TGCGCCAGCAGCCAAGTGTTCTCGCAGGGCCGGAAAAGGGATGGCTACACCTTC. Translating gives CASSQVFSQGRKRDGYTF.

The chain carries TRBV19 and TRBJ2-5; maybe TRBD2 (6 bases). There are 14 residues in the CDR3. Trimming took 4 bases from V and 2 from J, leaving 11 bases between them. The germline V gene encodes CDR1 LNHDA and CDR2 SQIVND (reference sequence). CDR3 amino acids: CASSRRGGQETQYF. Here the CDR3 DNA reads TGTGCCAGTAGTAGGCGGGGCGGACAAGAGACCCAGTACTTC.

V is TRBV14 and J is TRBJ2-1; TRBD2 aligns across 11 bases. Trimming removed 4 bases from V and 5 bases from J; junction bases left unmatched: 4. Germline CDR1 SGHDN, CDR2 FVKESK. The CDR3 contains 15 residues. CDR3 sequence (DNA): TGTGCCAGCAGCCTTAGCGGGAGGGCCGACAATGAGCAGTTCTTC. Amino acid sequence: CASSLSGRADNEQFF.

This chain connects TRBV11-2 to TRBJ1-2; weak D call: TRBD1 (6 bases). V lost 5 bases to trimming and J lost 1 base, with 14 bases between them. This CDR3 has 15 residues. The germline V gene encodes CDR1 SGHAT and CDR2 FQNNGV. The CDR3 nucleotides read TGTGCCAGCAGCCCGCCGGACAGCTTTAACTATGGCTACACCTTC. Translated: CASSPPDSFNYGYTF.

The CDR3: CASSLGDRSANEQFF. CDR3 DNA sequence: TGCGCCAGCAGCTTGGGGGACAGGTCGGCCAATGAGCAGTTCTTC. The gene calls are TRBV5-1 and TRBJ2-1; the match to TRBD1 covers 8 bases. The V segment lost 0 bases and the J segment 6 bases; nucleotides outside the gene matches: 5. CDR3 length: 15 amino acids. CDR1 and CDR2 (germline): SGHRS, YFSETQ. The whole variable domain, filled in from reference TRBV5-1 and TRBJ2-1, reads KAGVTQTPRYLIKTRGQQVTLSCSPISGHRSVSWYQQTPGQGLQFLFEYFSETQRNKGNFPGRFSGRQFSNSRSEMNVSTLELGDSALYLCASSLGDRSANEQFFGPGTRLTVL.

The chain is built from TRBV25-1 and TRBJ2-1, with 11 bases lining up with TRBD2. Germline V gene lookup returns CDR1 MGHDK and CDR2 SYGVNS. This CDR3 is 18 amino acids long. Trimming cost V 2 bases and J 0 bases; bases outside gene matches: 6. In nucleotides, the CDR3 is TGTGCCAGCAGTGAACAGGCTAGCGGGAGGAGCTCCTACAATGAGCAGTTCTTC. Its translation is CASSEQASGRSSYNEQFF.

The chain is built from TRBV29-1 and TRBJ2-6; TRBD1 matches at 8 bases. The J segment lost 1 base and the V segment lost 4 bases, leaving 3 bases of the junction unmatched. This CDR3 region has 15 residues. From germline, CDR1 is SQVTM and CDR2 ANQGSEA. The CDR3 loop reads CSVATGESGANVLTF. The CDR3 DNA reads TGCAGCGTTGCGACAGGGGAATCTGGGGCCAACGTCCTGACTTTC.

The chain has TRBV12-5 and TRBJ2-5; TRBD1 might be the D (6 bases). Looked up from germline, CDR1 is LGHNT and CDR2 is FRNRAP. V shed 6 bases and J shed 3 bases, with 14 bases lying between them. The CDR3 spans 14 residues. The CDR3 coding sequence is TGTGCTAGTGGCCCGACAGGCAGAGAAGAGACCCAGTACTTC. Translated, it gives CASGPTGREETQYF.

The J gene is TRBJ1-4, the V gene TRBV19; tentatively, D is TRBD1 (5 bases). Trimming stripped 1 base from V and 5 bases from J, with 11 bases between. The CDR3 is made up of 15 amino acids. Germline loops: CDR1 LNHDA, CDR2 SQIVND (reference sequence). Here the CDR3 DNA reads TGTGCCAGTAGTATAGGCGACAGACTGAATGAAAAACTGTTTTTT. As protein: CASSIGDRLNEKLFF.

The chain is built from TRBV28 and TRBJ1-5, with D perhaps matching TRBD1 (6 bases). Trimming removed 4 bases from V and 5 bases from J, with 12 bases in between. The CDR3 runs to 14 residues. From germline, CDR1 is MDHEN and CDR2 SYDVKM. CDR3: CASSSPGGDQPQHF. The CDR3 nucleotides read TGTGCCAGCAGTTCCCCGGGGGGCGATCAGCCCCAGCATTTT.

The chain is built from TRBV5-1 and TRBJ2-3; 10 nucleotides match TRBD2. Germline CDR1 and CDR2: SGHRS and YFSETQ. The CDR3 has 13 amino acids. The J segment lost 1 base and the V segment lost 7 bases, leaving 0 bases of the junction unmatched. The CDR3 loop is CASGTSGTDTQYF. DNA for the CDR3: TGCGCCAGCGGGACTAGCGGCACAGATACGCAGTATTTT.

V is TRBV7-2 and J is TRBJ1-1; D ambiguous. The CDR3 extends over 13 amino acids. The germline CDR1 and CDR2 sequences are SGHTA and FQGNSA. Trimming pared 5 bases from V and 0 bases from J, leaving 7 bases between. This CDR3 reads CASSPYMNTEAFF. As DNA, the CDR3 is TGTGCCAGCAGCCCTTACATGAACACTGAAGCTTTCTTT.

The chain recombines TRBV30 with TRBJ2-6, with D hard to call. Germline V gene sequence: CDR1 GTSNPN, CDR2 SVGIG (reference sequence). This CDR3 spans 11 amino acids. Between the trimmed V and J ends, which lost 4 bases and 7 bases, there was a span of 5 bases. CDR3 region: CAWTVANVLTF. In DNA form, the CDR3 reads TGTGCCTGGACGGTCGCCAACGTCCTGACTTTC.

The V and J genes are TRBV4-1 and TRBJ2-2, with 10 bases lining up with TRBD2. This CDR3 comprises 17 residues. Germline CDR1 is MGHRA and CDR2 is YSYEKL. The ends lost 1 base at V and 7 bases at J; junction bases unmatched: 9. The CDR3 sequence is CASSQAASGSKVGELFF. The DNA for the CDR3 is TGCGCCAGCAGCCAAGCGGCTAGCGGGAGTAAGGTCGGGGAGCTGTTTTTT.

The chain joins TRBV6-6 to TRBJ1-5; D possibly corresponds to TRBD1 (5 bases). This CDR3 spans 14 amino acids. Germline V gene sequence: CDR1 MNHNY, CDR2 SVGAGI (reference sequence). V was pared by 6 bases and J by 9 bases, with 18 bases between. In nucleotides, the CDR3 is TGTGCCAGCAGCCCCGACTGGGGCGGTGGGCCCCAGCATTTT. This gives the protein CASSPDWGGGPQHF.

The V and J genes are TRBV19 and TRBJ1-5; possible D gene TRBD1, 5 bases. The ends were cut back, 7 bases at V and 4 bases at J, with 11 bases in the middle. This CDR3 contains 13 residues. Germline loops: CDR1 LNHDA, CDR2 SQIVND (reference sequence). CDR3 loop: CASKADRNQPQHF. The CDR3 nucleotides are TGTGCCAGTAAGGCTGACAGAAATCAGCCCCAGCATTTT.

This chain connects TRBV27 to TRBJ2-7; 9 bases map to TRBD1. Germline CDR1 reads MNHEY; CDR2 reads SMNVEV (reference sequence). After removal of 5 bases from V and 2 bases from J, the junction contained 7 bases not matched to a gene. CDR3 length: 15 residues. CDR3 nucleotide sequence: TGTGCCAGCAGTATACAGGGGGCCCAACCCTACGAGCAGTACTTC. This encodes CASSIQGAQPYEQYF.

The chain employs TRBV4-2 and TRBJ2-1; 14 bases match TRBD2. Germline V gives CDR1 LGHNA, CDR2 YNFKEQ. The CDR3 sequence is 17 residues long. Trimming took 3 bases from V and 7 from J; bases not matched to a gene: 8. The CDR3 here is CASSQDSGTSGSNEQFF. The CDR3 nucleotides are TGTGCCAGCAGCCAGGATTCCGGGACTAGCGGGAGTAATGAGCAGTTCTTC.

This clone was detected a few times. The chain is built from TRBV7-9 and TRBJ2-5, with TRBD1 identical over 10 bases. Germline trimming cut 5 bases from V and 2 bases from J; bases unmatched to any gene: 5. The CDR3 sequence is 15 residues long. The germline V gene has CDR1 SEHNR and CDR2 FQNEAQ (reference sequence). CDR3: CASSPGQGLQETQYF. The DNA of the CDR3 is TGTGCCAGCAGCCCGGGACAGGGGTTACAAGAGACCCAGTACTTC.

The gene calls are TRBV10-1 and TRBJ2-7; D is unresolved. The CDR3 sequence is 19 residues long. The V gene lost 0 bases and the J gene lost 1 base, with 22 bases spanning the gap. CDR1 and CDR2 from the germline V gene are WNHNN and SYGVQD (reference sequence). This CDR3 is CASSESGRGEEPWSYEQYF. As DNA, the CDR3 is TGCGCCAGCAGTGAGTCAGGCCGTGGTGAGGAGCCCTGGTCCTACGAGCAGTACTTC.

This clone showed up just a few times. The rearrangement joins TRBV6-1 to TRBJ2-7; 9 bases match TRBD1. Unmatched junction bases numbered 3, after V lost 0 bases and J lost 3 bases. Germline CDR1 MNHNS, CDR2 SASEGT. The length of the CDR3 is 15 residues. CDR3 residues: CASSEAQGALYEQYF. As DNA, the CDR3 is TGTGCCAGCAGTGAAGCACAGGGGGCCCTCTACGAGCAGTACTTC.

The chain employs TRBV28 and TRBJ2-2; 7 bases align to TRBD1. In germline, CDR1 is MDHEN, CDR2 SYDVKM. CDR3 length equals 15 residues. The trim removed 4 bases at V and 0 bases at J, leaving 2 bases unmatched. CDR3 bases: TGTGCCAGCAGTTACAGGGGACCGAACACCGGGGAGCTGTTTTTT. Translation gives CASSYRGPNTGELFF.

The chain links TRBV2 to TRBJ2-1; D is unresolved. Per the germline V gene, CDR1 is SNHLY and CDR2 is FYNNEI. The CDR3 has 15 residues. Trimming shortened V by 2 bases and J by 4 bases, and 12 bases separated the two germline ends. In DNA form, the CDR3 reads TGTGCCAGCAGTGAACTGCGAACCCGATACAATGAGCAGTTCTTC. Amino acids: CASSELRTRYNEQFF.

The V gene is TRBV6-6, the J gene TRBJ2-1; D remains unclear. Germline-derived CDR1 and CDR2 are MNHNY and SVGAGI (reference sequence). Trimming removed 7 bases at V and 1 base at J, with 11 bases between. The CDR3 has 14 amino acids. The CDR3 coding sequence is TGTGCCAGCACCCTCGACGGGTCCTACAATGAGCAGTTCTTC. Residues: CASTLDGSYNEQFF.

As DNA, the CDR3 is TGCGCCAGCAGCCCGCTAGCGGGAGCCACCCAAGAGACCCAGTACTTC. This gives the protein CASSPLAGATQETQYF. The rearrangement uses TRBV4-1 and TRBJ2-5; 10 positions agree with TRBD2. This CDR3 contains 16 residues. CDR1 and CDR2 (germline): MGHRA, YSYEKL. V lost 4 bases to trimming and J lost 1 base; unmatched junction nucleotides: 6.

The chain employs TRBV7-7 and TRBJ2-7, with 7 bases matching TRBD1. From germline, CDR1 is SSHAT and CDR2 FNYEAQ (reference sequence). This CDR3 region has 15 residues. V gave up 1 base and J gave up 4 bases; unmatched junction bases: 7. In nucleotides, the CDR3 is TGTGCCAGCAGCTTAGGGACAGGCCCGATTTACGAGCAGTACTTC. It encodes CASSLGTGPIYEQYF.

The chain recombines TRBV29-1 with TRBJ1-5; 9 bases fit TRBD1. Germline V gives CDR1 SQVTM, CDR2 ANQGSEA. V was pared by 7 bases and J by 5 bases, with 6 bases of the junction left unmatched. The CDR3 is 13 amino acids. CDR3 loop: CSARDREDQPQHF. CDR3 DNA sequence: TGCAGCGCTCGGGACAGGGAAGATCAGCCCCAGCATTTT.

V is TRBV9 and J is TRBJ1-2; maybe TRBD1 (6 bases). The CDR3 loop spans 13 amino acids. Per germline, CDR1 SGDLS and CDR2 YYNGEE. The V end lost 4 bases, the J end lost 6 bases, and 13 bases lay between the germline ends. The CDR3 region is CASSLQGSDGYTF. CDR3 DNA sequence: TGTGCCAGCAGCCTACAGGGCTCCGATGGCTACACCTTC.